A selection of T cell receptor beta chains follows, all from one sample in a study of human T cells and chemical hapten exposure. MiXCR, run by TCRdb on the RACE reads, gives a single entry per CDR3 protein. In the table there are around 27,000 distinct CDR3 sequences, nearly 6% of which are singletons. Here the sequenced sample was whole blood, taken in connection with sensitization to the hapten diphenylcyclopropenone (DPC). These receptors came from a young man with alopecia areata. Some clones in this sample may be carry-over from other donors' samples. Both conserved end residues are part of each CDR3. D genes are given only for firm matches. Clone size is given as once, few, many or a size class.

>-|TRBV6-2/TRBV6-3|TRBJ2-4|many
CASSYQVELAKNIQYF
TGTGCCAGCAGTTACCAGGTCGAGCTAGCCAAAAACATTCAGTACTTC
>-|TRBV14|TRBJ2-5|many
CASSLRQETQYF
TGTGCCAGCAGCCTCCGGCAAGAGACCCAGTACTTC
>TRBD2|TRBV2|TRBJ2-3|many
CASGTSATTDTQYF
TGTGCCAGCGGGACTAGCGCAACCACAGATACGCAGTATTTT
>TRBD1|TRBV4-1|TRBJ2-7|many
CASSHPLGQGGHEQYF
TGCGCCAGCAGCCACCCCTTGGGACAGGGTGGGCACGAGCAGTACTTC
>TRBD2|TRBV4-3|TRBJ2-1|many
CASSLLAGGRGDEQFF
TGCGCCAGCAGCCTCTTAGCGGGGGGGCGTGGGGATGAGCAGTTCTTC
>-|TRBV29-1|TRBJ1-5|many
CSVSGIDQPQHF
TGCAGCGTTAGCGGCATTGATCAGCCCCAGCATTTT
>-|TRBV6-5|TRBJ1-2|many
CASSPAPWAYGYTF
TGTGCCAGCAGCCCCGCGCCTTGGGCCTATGGCTACACCTTC
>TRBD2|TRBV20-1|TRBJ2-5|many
CSSWGSSGGPWYQETQYF
TGCAGTTCTTGGGGGTCTAGCGGGGGCCCATGGTACCAAGAGACCCAGTACTTC
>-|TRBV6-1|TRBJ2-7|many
CASSETRHSAEQYF
TGTGCCAGCAGTGAGACTAGACACTCCGCCGAGCAGTACTTC
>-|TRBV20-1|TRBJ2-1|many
CSVTSFPEQFF
TGCAGTGTAACTAGCTTCCCTGAGCAGTTCTTC
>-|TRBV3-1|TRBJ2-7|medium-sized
CASSQIATAYEQYF
TGTGCCAGCAGCCAAATAGCGACCGCCTACGAGCAGTACTTC
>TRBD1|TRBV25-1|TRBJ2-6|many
CASSGQGAGANVLTF
TGTGCCAGCAGTGGCCAGGGGGCTGGGGCCAACGTCCTGACTTTC
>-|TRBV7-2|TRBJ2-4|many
CASSSPSVAVAKNIQYF
TGTGCCAGCAGCTCCCCCTCGGTAGCGGTAGCCAAAAACATTCAGTACTTC
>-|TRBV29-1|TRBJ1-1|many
CSARQAGLNTEAFF
TGCAGCGCCCGACAGGCGGGTTTGAACACTGAAGCTTTCTTT
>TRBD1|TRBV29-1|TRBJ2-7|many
CSALTGVTYEQYF
TGCAGCGCCCTCACAGGGGTGACCTACGAGCAGTACTTC
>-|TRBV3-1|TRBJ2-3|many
CASSGGLSSTDTQYF
TGTGCCAGCAGCGGCGGACTGTCTAGCACAGATACGCAGTATTTT
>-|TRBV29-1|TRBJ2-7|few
CSVEAYSRGMGEQYF
TGCAGCGTTGAAGCTTATAGTCGGGGGATGGGCGAGCAGTACTTC
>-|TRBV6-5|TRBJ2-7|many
CASSDNAFQGGYEQYF
TGTGCCAGCAGTGACAACGCCTTCCAGGGTGGCTACGAGCAGTACTTC
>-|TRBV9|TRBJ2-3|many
CASSSFPGLSSTDTQYF
TGTGCCAGCAGTTCCTTTCCGGGACTTTCTAGCACAGATACGCAGTATTTT
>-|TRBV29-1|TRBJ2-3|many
CSVEPSKVDTQYF
TGCAGCGTTGAACCTTCTAAGGTGGATACGCAGTATTTT
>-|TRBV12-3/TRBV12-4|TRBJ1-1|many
CASSDPRGISRGDTEAFF
TGTGCCAGCAGTGATCCCAGGGGAATAAGTCGGGGCGACACTGAAGCTTTCTTT
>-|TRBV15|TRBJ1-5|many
CATSMDGNQPQHF
TGTGCCACCAGCATGGACGGAAATCAGCCCCAGCATTTT
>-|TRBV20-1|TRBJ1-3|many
CSAKTGSGNTIYF
TGCAGTGCTAAAACAGGCTCTGGAAACACCATATATTTT